The 27 T cell receptor beta chains below all came from one sample that was sequenced in a study of neurological immune-mediated disorders. TCRdb fed the 5' RACE reads into MiXCR, producing one record per CDR3 protein. The data hold 87,000 or so distinct CDR3 sequences, with approximately 4% observed a single time. The sample taken for sequencing was PBMCs. Every receptor here comes from a woman aged 50 to 65 with multiple sclerosis.

This clonotype was found many times. This chain connects TRBV20-1 to TRBJ2-3, with D uncertain. The CDR3 consists of 14 residues. CDR1 is DFQATT and CDR2 is SNEGSKA in the germline V gene (reference sequence). V lost 1 base, J lost 2 bases, and 10 bases lay in between. In DNA form, the CDR3 reads TGCAGTGCTAGAGTCCCTTATATCACAGATACGCAGTATTTT. Translating it yields CSARVPYITDTQYF.

This clonotype was recorded at least ten times. This chain links TRBV5-1 with TRBJ1-6; D is possibly TRBD1 (5 bases). V gave up 0 bases and J gave up 7 bases, with 8 bases separating them. From germline, CDR1 is SGHRS and CDR2 YFSETQ. This CDR3 is 14 amino acids long. The DNA for the CDR3 is TGCGCCAGCAGCTTGGGGGACGGGAATTCACCCCTCCACTTT. This codes for CASSLGDGNSPLHF.

This clonotype was counted only a few times. The chain is built from TRBV5-1 and TRBJ2-5; D uncertain. This CDR3 is built from 13 residues. Deletions cut 3 bases from V and 6 bases from J, with 12 bases between. Germline lookup yields CDR1 SGHRS and CDR2 YFSETQ. The CDR3 is CASSSDSGKTQYF. The CDR3 region has the DNA TGCGCCAGCAGCTCAGATTCAGGAAAGACCCAGTACTTC.

The chain couples TRBV18 to TRBJ2-1; 8 bases fit TRBD2. CDR1 and CDR2 from the germline V gene are KGHSH and LQKENI. The CDR3 totals 15 residues. The trim removed 6 bases at V and 5 bases at J, leaving 9 bases unmatched. The CDR3 protein is CASSPQRGRNNEQFF. The CDR3 bases are TGTGCCAGCTCTCCTCAGCGGGGGAGAAACAATGAGCAGTTCTTC.

This clonotype was seen ten or more times. The DNA for the CDR3 is TGCAGTGCCATTGGGACAGCGGGACGCCCAGATACGCAGTATTTT. The encoded protein is CSAIGTAGRPDTQYF. This chain connects TRBV20-1 to TRBJ2-3; perhaps D is TRBD1 or TRBD2 (7 bases each). V was pared by 6 bases and J by 4 bases, with 20 bases between. The CDR3 loop spans 15 amino acids. Germline V gene lookup returns CDR1 DFQATT and CDR2 SNEGSKA (reference sequence).

This clonotype was seen repeatedly, ten times or more. This chain connects TRBV5-5 to TRBJ2-7; D is possibly TRBD2 (5 bases). V was pared by 5 bases and J by 3 bases, with 15 bases between. The germline V gene has CDR1 SGHKS and CDR2 YYEKEE (reference sequence). The CDR3 is 14 amino acids. For the CDR3, the DNA is TGTGCCAGCAGACAAATGGAAGCGGTCTACGAGCAGTACTTC. It specifies CASRQMEAVYEQYF.

This clonotype showed up many times. The rearrangement joins TRBV10-3 to TRBJ2-3; the match to TRBD2 covers 7 bases. CDR1 is ENHRY and CDR2 is SYGVKD in the germline V gene. The junction had 0 bases not matched to a gene; V was cut back by 3 bases and J by 3 bases. CDR3 length: 13 residues. The CDR3 DNA follows: TGTGCCATCAGTGACGGGGGGACAGATACGCAGTATTTT. Its translation: CAISDGGTDTQYF.

This clonotype was observed at least ten times. V gene TRBV7-6 combines with J gene TRBJ2-1; D is unresolved. V was clipped by 4 bases and J by 11 bases, with 18 bases between them. The CDR3 has 14 amino acids. The germline V gene has CDR1 SGHVS and CDR2 FNYEAQ. CDR3 bases: TGTGCCAGCAGCTCACCCGAATATTCAGGAAAGCAGTTCTTC. Amino acids: CASSSPEYSGKQFF.

This clonotype was seen repeatedly, ten times or more. V and J are TRBV20-1 and TRBJ2-5, with 8 bases identical to TRBD2. Per germline, CDR1 DFQATT and CDR2 SNEGSKA (reference sequence). The CDR3 length is 14 residues. V trimming: 1 base; J trimming: 4 bases; junction bases outside the gene matches: 5. Written as DNA, the CDR3 is TGCAGTGCTAGAGGTGTTAGCGGGGTAGAGACCCAGTACTTC. The encoded protein is CSARGVSGVETQYF.

This clonotype was observed at least ten times. This chain joins TRBV3-1 and TRBJ2-1; D unclear. The V and J ends lost 0 bases and 0 bases respectively, with 9 bases between them. The CDR3 covers 16 residues. Germline V CDR1 and CDR2: LGHDT, YNNKEL (reference sequence). The CDR3 here is CASSQDKLSSYNEQFF. Here the CDR3 DNA reads TGTGCCAGCAGCCAAGATAAGCTTAGCTCCTACAATGAGCAGTTCTTC.

This clonotype came up many times. The V gene is TRBV5-1, the J gene TRBJ1-6, with 8 bases fitting TRBD1. The V gene's germline CDR1 is SGHRS and CDR2 YFSETQ. V shed 4 bases and J 10 bases; nucleotides not matched to a gene: 7. The CDR3 covers 14 residues. The DNA for the CDR3 is TGCGCCAGCAGCGCCGACAGGGGAAGCTCACCCCTCCACTTT. This sequence encodes CASSADRGSSPLHF.

The chain links TRBV7-9 to TRBJ2-7, with a possible D match to TRBD1 (6 bases). The CDR3 length is 15 residues. Deletions cut 6 bases from V and 3 bases from J, with 18 bases between. CDR1 is SEHNR and CDR2 is FQNEAQ in the germline V gene (reference sequence). CDR3 region: CASSSQGRAYYEQYF. CDR3 nucleotides: TGTGCCAGCAGTTCACAGGGCCGGGCTTACTACGAGCAGTACTTC. The full variable domain, rest sourced from reference TRBV7-9 and TRBJ2-7, is DTGVSQNPRHKITKRGQNVTFRCDPISEHNRLYWYRQTLGQGPEFLTYFQNEAQLEKSRLLSDRFSAERPKGSFSTLEIQRTEQGDSAMYLCASSSQGRAYYEQYFGPGTRLTVT.

This clonotype has a handful of counts. A read error is possible here, since a much larger clone lies one base away. This chain uses TRBV10-3 with TRBJ1-1; possibly TRBD1 for D (5 bases). Per germline, CDR1 ENHRY and CDR2 SYGVKD. This CDR3 has 14 residues. V lost 10 bases and J 4 bases, leaving 19 bases between the germline ends. CDR3 sequence reads: CATQTVTGCTEAFF. In DNA, the CDR3 is TGTGCCACCCAGACAGTAACCGGGTGCACTGAAGCTTTCTTT.

This clonotype was detected many times. The rearrangement joins TRBV20-1 to TRBJ2-3; no firm D call. Trimming took off 5 bases at V and 0 bases at J, with 9 bases between the two ends. The CDR3 has 13 residues. The germline V gene encodes CDR1 DFQATT and CDR2 SNEGSKA (reference sequence). The CDR3 here is CSASYESTDTQYF. In nucleotides, the CDR3 is TGCAGTGCTTCTTATGAGAGCACAGATACGCAGTATTTT.

This clonotype appeared many times. The CDR3 DNA follows: TGCGCCAGCAGCGGGGGACTAGCGGGGGGATTTTCCTACAATGAGCAGTTCTTC. This gives the protein CASSGGLAGGFSYNEQFF. This chain uses TRBV5-1 with TRBJ2-1; 15 bases align to TRBD2. Germline V gene data show CDR1 as SGHRS and CDR2 as YFSETQ. J lost 1 base, V lost 4 bases, and 6 bases had no gene match. The CDR3 runs to 18 residues.

This clonotype was found a few times. The rearrangement uses TRBV6-2 or TRBV6-3 and TRBJ1-3; D not resolved. V lost 6 bases to trimming and J lost 1 base, with 10 bases between them. In germline, CDR1 is MNHEY, CDR2 SVGEGT. CDR3 size: 14 residues. The CDR3 nucleotides read TGTGCCAGCAGGGACGGTCCGTCTGGAAACACCATATATTTT. Protein product: CASRDGPSGNTIYF.

This clonotype was recorded many times. The chain links TRBV10-3 to TRBJ2-7; D perhaps matches TRBD1 (5 bases). V was cut by 4 bases and J by 3 bases, with 10 bases left in between. Germline CDR1 is ENHRY and CDR2 is SYGVKD. This CDR3 is 13 amino acids long. CDR3 DNA sequence: TGTGCCATCAGTGGGGGCACGCGCTACGAGCAGTACTTC. As protein: CAISGGTRYEQYF.

A few counts support this clonotype. This rearrangement joins TRBV7-2 to TRBJ1-5; 7 nucleotides align to TRBD1. The CDR3 loop spans 15 amino acids. Germline CDR1 reads SGHTA; CDR2 reads FQGNSA. Trimming at V came to 4 bases and at J to 4 bases, leaving 7 bases not matched to a gene. The CDR3 DNA follows: TGTGCCAGCAGCTCAACGACAGGGTGGAATCAGCCCCAGCATTTT. Translating gives CASSSTTGWNQPQHF.

In this sample, this clonotype turned up a few times. This sequence joins TRBV7-2 and TRBJ2-2; maybe TRBD2 (6 bases). Germline V gene sequence: CDR1 SGHTA, CDR2 FQGNSA. Trimming shortened V by 5 bases and J by 0 bases, and 10 bases separated the two germline ends. CDR3 length equals 15 residues. CDR3 coding DNA: TGTGCCAGCAGCATACTAGCTACGAACACCGGGGAGCTGTTTTTT. This encodes CASSILATNTGELFF.

The sample holds many counts of this clonotype. The genes are TRBV7-2 and TRBJ2-3; maybe TRBD2 (5 bases). The CDR3 length is 14 residues. Trimming stripped 5 bases from V and 6 bases from J, with 15 bases between. Germline values: CDR1 SGHTA, CDR2 FQGNSA. The CDR3 sequence is CASSPGLLRDTQYF. The CDR3 DNA follows: TGTGCCAGCAGCCCAGGACTCCTGCGGGATACGCAGTATTTT.

This clonotype was seen a handful of times. This may be a read error, as it is one base from a much larger clone. The V and J genes are TRBV20-1 and TRBJ1-2; D is perhaps TRBD1 (6 bases). The CDR3 contains 13 residues. Trimming left V 8 bases short and J 2 bases short, with 15 bases between. CDR1 is DFQATT and CDR2 is SNEGSKA in the germline V gene (reference sequence). The CDR3 reads CSQRGEGNYGYTF. The CDR3, as DNA: TGCAGTCAAAGGGGGGAGGGGAACTATGGCTACACCTTC.

This clonotype has a count of ten or more. V and J are TRBV20-1 and TRBJ2-5; D perhaps matches TRBD2 (6 bases). The CDR3 has 13 amino acids. V lost 4 bases to trimming and J lost 2 bases, with 11 bases between them. Looked up from germline, CDR1 is DFQATT and CDR2 is SNEGSKA (reference sequence). The CDR3 DNA reads as TGCAGTGCTACATCCGGGACTCAAGAGACCCAGTACTTC. Its translation: CSATSGTQETQYF.

In its sample, this clonotype was seen many times. The chain carries TRBV5-6 and TRBJ1-5; D gene uncertain. Germline-derived CDR1 and CDR2 are SGHDT and YYEEEE. This CDR3 comprises 13 residues. Deletions cut 0 bases from V and 3 bases from J, with 4 bases between. CDR3 bases: TGTGCCAGCAGCTTGGCAAACAATCAGCCCCAGCATTTT. Its translation: CASSLANNQPQHF.

This clonotype was counted ten times or more. CDR3 bases: TGTGCCAGCAGCTCATTATGGGGCCGGGACAGGGGCTCCTACGAGCAGTACTTC. It encodes CASSSLWGRDRGSYEQYF. The genes are TRBV11-2 and TRBJ2-7; 10 nucleotides agree with TRBD1. The CDR3 is 18 residues long. J lost 0 bases, V lost 4 bases, and 12 bases had no gene match. Germline CDR1 and CDR2: SGHAT and FQNNGV.

Ten or more counts support this clonotype. V is TRBV20-1 and J is TRBJ2-7, with 7 bases identical to TRBD1. CDR1 DFQATT and CDR2 SNEGSKA come from the germline V gene (reference sequence). V was pared by 5 bases and J by 2 bases, with 9 bases of the junction left unmatched. The CDR3 totals 14 residues. The CDR3 sequence: CSAWTGIRPYEQYF. The CDR3 DNA sequence: TGCAGTGCTTGGACAGGCATTAGACCCTACGAGCAGTACTTC.

In its sample, this clonotype was seen many times. The chain combines TRBV5-1 with TRBJ2-7; no firm D call. The V end was cut by 1 base, the J end by 1 base, with 12 bases between. Germline CDR1 SGHRS, CDR2 YFSETQ. The CDR3 runs 15 residues. The chain's CDR3 is CASSLLSVSSYEQYF. As DNA, the CDR3 is TGCGCCAGCAGCTTGCTGTCAGTTAGTTCCTACGAGCAGTACTTC. Full variable domain (rest looked up from reference TRBV5-1 and TRBJ2-7): KAGVTQTPRYLIKTRGQQVTLSCSPISGHRSVSWYQQTPGQGLQFLFEYFSETQRNKGNFPGRFSGRQFSNSRSEMNVSTLELGDSALYLCASSLLSVSSYEQYFGPGTRLTVT.

Ten or more counts support this clonotype. The chain has TRBV7-2 and TRBJ1-3; possibly TRBD1 for D (5 bases). CDR3 length: 15 residues. Germline CDR1 is SGHTA and CDR2 is FQGNSA. Trimming cost V 5 bases and J 0 bases, with 11 bases left between them. CDR3 nucleotide sequence: TGTGCCAGCAGCCAGGGCCGAAGCTCTGGAAACACCATATATTTT. Protein: CASSQGRSSGNTIYF.